A selection of T cell receptor beta chains follows, all from one sample in a study of T cell changes during pregnancy in multiple sclerosis. Profiling relied on immunoSEQ multiplex PCR, and the TCRdb table lists in-frame clones only, not all of them. This sample has tens of thousands of clones; about nine tenths occur once, and the top ten carry roughly 0.7%. The source material was peripheral blood, sampled in the third trimester of pregnancy. All receptors come from a female donor in good health, enrolled as a control in a pregnancy study. CDR3s include the opening cysteine and the closing phenylalanine or tryptophan. A D gene is named only where the DNA matches it firmly. Expanded clones are given a class, and other clones once, few, many or no size at all.

v_call: TRBV2
clone_size: NA
d_call: TRBD1
j_call: TRBJ1-2
cdr3_aa: CASSEGRQGGGYTF

v_call: TRBV18
clone_size: NA
d_call: NA
j_call: TRBJ1-5
cdr3_aa: CASSPNREGREAQHF

v_call: TRBV9
clone_size: once
d_call: TRBD2
j_call: TRBJ2-2
cdr3_aa: CASSLTSGGPYTGELFF

v_call: TRBV12-5
clone_size: NA
d_call: NA
j_call: TRBJ2-5
cdr3_aa: CAGGIWSGSTQYF

v_call: TRBV27
clone_size: NA
d_call: TRBD1
j_call: TRBJ1-4
cdr3_aa: CASRRDSPATNEKLFF

v_call: TRBV11-2
clone_size: NA
d_call: NA
j_call: TRBJ1-4
cdr3_aa: CASSISSGLTEKLFF

v_call: TRBV7-2
clone_size: NA
d_call: TRBD1
j_call: TRBJ1-1
cdr3_aa: CASSLRMGRGITEAFF

v_call: TRBV6-6
clone_size: NA
d_call: NA
j_call: TRBJ1-2
cdr3_aa: CASSYAGDYGYTF

v_call: TRBV7-9
clone_size: NA
d_call: TRBD2
j_call: TRBJ2-7
cdr3_aa: CASSRRAGASYEQYF

v_call: TRBV2
clone_size: NA
d_call: NA
j_call: TRBJ2-2
cdr3_aa: CASSLTRSTIGELFF

v_call: TRBV19
clone_size: once
d_call: NA
j_call: TRBJ1-1
cdr3_aa: CASTQQTNTEAFF

v_call: TRBV25-1
clone_size: NA
d_call: NA
j_call: TRBJ1-4
cdr3_aa: CASSPHPGLTNEKLFF

v_call: TRBV11-2
clone_size: NA
d_call: NA
j_call: TRBJ1-3
cdr3_aa: CASSLDLGSSRGNTIYF

v_call: TRBV19
clone_size: NA
d_call: NA
j_call: TRBJ2-7
cdr3_aa: CASTPQAQGSPYEQYF

v_call: TRBV28
clone_size: NA
d_call: NA
j_call: TRBJ1-1
cdr3_aa: CACRKSGNTEAFF

v_call: TRBV18
clone_size: NA
d_call: TRBD1
j_call: TRBJ2-2
cdr3_aa: CASSPNRGAGGELFF

v_call: TRBV20-1
clone_size: NA
d_call: NA
j_call: TRBJ2-7
cdr3_aa: CSARGPEQYF

v_call: TRBV2
clone_size: NA
d_call: NA
j_call: TRBJ1-1
cdr3_aa: CASSGRRLNTEAFF

v_call: TRBV27
clone_size: NA
d_call: TRBD1
j_call: TRBJ1-2
cdr3_aa: CASSLLPGGYGYTF

v_call: TRBV6-5
clone_size: NA
d_call: NA
j_call: TRBJ1-6
cdr3_aa: CASSYSHRGYNSPLHF

v_call: TRBV2
clone_size: NA
d_call: TRBD1
j_call: TRBJ1-1
cdr3_aa: CASSTGTGLTEAFF

v_call: TRBV5-1
clone_size: NA
d_call: TRBD1
j_call: TRBJ1-2
cdr3_aa: CASSPGTATYGYTF

v_call: TRBV5-4
clone_size: NA
d_call: NA
j_call: TRBJ1-1
cdr3_aa: CASSLEAGRNTEAFF

v_call: TRBV10-1
clone_size: NA
d_call: NA
j_call: TRBJ2-3
cdr3_aa: CASSGQRLDTQYF